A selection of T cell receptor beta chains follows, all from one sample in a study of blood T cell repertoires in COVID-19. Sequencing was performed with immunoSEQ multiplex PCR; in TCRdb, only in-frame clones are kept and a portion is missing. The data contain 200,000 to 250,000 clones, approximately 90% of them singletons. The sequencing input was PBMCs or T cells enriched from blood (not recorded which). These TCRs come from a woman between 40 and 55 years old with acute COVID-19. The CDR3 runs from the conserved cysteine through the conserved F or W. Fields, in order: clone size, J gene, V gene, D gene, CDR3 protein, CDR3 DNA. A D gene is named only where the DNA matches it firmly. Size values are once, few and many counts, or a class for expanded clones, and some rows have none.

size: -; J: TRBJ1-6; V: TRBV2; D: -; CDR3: CASSPLSGAQANSPLHF; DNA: TGTGCCAGCAGTCCCCTTTCTGGGGCGCAGGCAAATTCACCCCTCCACTTT
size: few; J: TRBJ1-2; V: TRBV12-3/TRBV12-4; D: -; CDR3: CASSLGGGDGYTF; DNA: TGTGCCAGCAGTTTGGGCGGGGGCGATGGCTACACCTTC
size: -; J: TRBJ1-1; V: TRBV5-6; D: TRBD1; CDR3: CASSSSGQGNTEAFF; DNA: TGTGCCAGCAGCTCGAGCGGACAGGGGAACACTGAAGCTTTCTTT
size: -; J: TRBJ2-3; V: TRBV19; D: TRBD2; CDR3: CASSIAGSGGLIDTQYF; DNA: TGTGCCAGTAGTATAGCTGGTAGCGGGGGCCTCATAGATACGCAGTATTTT
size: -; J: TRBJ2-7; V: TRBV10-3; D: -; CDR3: CAISEGSSGAYEQYF; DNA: TGTGCCATCAGTGAGGGTAGTAGCGGAGCCTACGAGCAGTACTTC
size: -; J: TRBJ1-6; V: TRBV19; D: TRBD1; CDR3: CASRSDRSDNSPLHF; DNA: TGTGCCAGTAGATCGGACAGGAGCGATAATTCACCCCTCCACTTT
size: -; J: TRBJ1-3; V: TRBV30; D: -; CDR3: CAWSVRSSAGNTIYF; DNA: TGTGCCTGGAGTGTACGGAGTTCAGCGGGAAACACCATATATTTT
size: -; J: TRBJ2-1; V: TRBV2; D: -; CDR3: CASSEAREKRWFF; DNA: TGTGCCAGCAGTGAAGCCCGGGAAAAAAGGTGGTTCTTC
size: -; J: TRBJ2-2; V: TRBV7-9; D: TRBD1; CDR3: CASSTRPTGKPNTGELFF; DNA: TGTGCCAGCAGCACCCGCCCGACAGGGAAACCGAACACCGGGGAGCTGTTTTTT
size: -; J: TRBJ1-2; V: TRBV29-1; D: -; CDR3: CSVEDRGFGYGYTF; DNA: TGCAGCGTTGAAGATCGGGGGTTCGGCTATGGCTACACCTTC
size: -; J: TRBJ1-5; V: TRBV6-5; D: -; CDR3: CASSYDREGNQPQHF; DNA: TGTGCCAGCAGTTACGACCGGGAGGGCAATCAGCCCCAGCATTTT
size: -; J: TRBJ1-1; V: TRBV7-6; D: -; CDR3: CASSLDLQGVGNTEAFF; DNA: TGTGCCAGCAGCTTAGATTTACAGGGTGTGGGCAACACTGAAGCTTTCTTT
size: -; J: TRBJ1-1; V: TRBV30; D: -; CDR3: CAWIEAWAFF; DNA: TGTGCCTGGATTGAGGCGTGGGCTTTCTTT
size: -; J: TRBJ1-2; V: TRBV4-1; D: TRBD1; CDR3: CASSQEDRDRDPLHGYTF; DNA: TGCGCCAGCAGCCAAGAGGACCGGGACAGGGACCCCCTGCATGGCTACACCTTC
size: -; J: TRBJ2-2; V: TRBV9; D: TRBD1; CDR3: CASSDGTGVGSTGELFF; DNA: TGTGCCAGCAGCGACGGAACAGGGGTGGGAAGCACCGGGGAGCTGTTTTTT
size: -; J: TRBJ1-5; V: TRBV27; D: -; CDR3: CASRDSPNQPQHF; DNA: TGTGCCAGCAGGGACAGTCCCAATCAGCCCCAGCATTTT
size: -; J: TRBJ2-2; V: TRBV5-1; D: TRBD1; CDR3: CASSNRGTGELFF; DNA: TGCGCCAGCAGCAACAGGGGCACCGGGGAGCTGTTTTTT
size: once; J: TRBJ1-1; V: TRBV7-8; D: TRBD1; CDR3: CASSLSTGQGTMNTEAFF; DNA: TGTGCCAGCAGCTTATCGACGGGACAGGGTACCATGAACACTGAAGCTTTCTTT
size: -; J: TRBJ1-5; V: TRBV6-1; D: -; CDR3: CASSETGDAQHF; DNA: TGTGCCAGCAGTGAAACGGGTGATGCCCAGCATTTT
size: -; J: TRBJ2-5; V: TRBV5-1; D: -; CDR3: CASSLDRETQYF; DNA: TGCGCCAGCAGCCTGGACCGGGAGACCCAGTACTTC
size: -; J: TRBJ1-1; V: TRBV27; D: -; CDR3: CASSLDRLMNTEAFF; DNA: TGTGCCAGCAGTTTAGACAGACTCATGAACACTGAAGCTTTCTTT
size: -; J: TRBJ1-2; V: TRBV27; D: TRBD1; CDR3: CASSLSRQGALGYTF; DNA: TGTGCCAGCAGTTTATCTCGTCAGGGGGCGCTTGGCTACACCTTC
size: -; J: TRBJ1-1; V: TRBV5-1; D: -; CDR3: CASSLAAGKNTEAFF; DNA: TGCGCCAGCAGCTTGGCAGCAGGGAAAAACACTGAAGCTTTCTTT
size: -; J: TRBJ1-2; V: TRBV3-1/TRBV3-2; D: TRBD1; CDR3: CASSSPGDRQGGGYTF; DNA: TGTGCCAGCAGCTCCCCCGGGGACAGACAGGGTGGGGGCTACACCTTC
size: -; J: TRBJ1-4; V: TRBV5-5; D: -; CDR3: CASSPQGEKLFF; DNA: TGTGCCAGCAGCCCGCAGGGTGAAAAACTGTTTTTT
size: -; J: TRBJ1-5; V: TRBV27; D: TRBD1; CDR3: CASRPYSDRGWPQHF; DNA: TGTGCCAGCAGGCCCTATTCGGACAGGGGTTGGCCCCAGCATTTT
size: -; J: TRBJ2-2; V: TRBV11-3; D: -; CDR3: CASSMRQGRDTGELFF; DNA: TGTGCCAGCAGCATGCGACAGGGGAGGGACACCGGGGAGCTGTTTTTT
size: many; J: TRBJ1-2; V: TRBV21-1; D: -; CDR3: CASSKIPYGTYYGYTF; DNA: TGTGCCAGCAGCAAAATACCGTATGGCACCTACTATGGCTACACCTTC
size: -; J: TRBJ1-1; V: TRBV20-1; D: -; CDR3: CSAKTGTEAFF; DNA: TGCAGTGCCAAAACAGGGACTGAAGCTTTCTTT
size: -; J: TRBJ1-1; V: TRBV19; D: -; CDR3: CATRPGQNTEAFF; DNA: TGTGCCACCCGACCTGGACAGAACACTGAAGCTTTCTTT
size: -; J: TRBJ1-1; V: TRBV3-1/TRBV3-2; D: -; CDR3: CASSQGARLNTEAFF; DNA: TGTGCCAGCAGCCAAGGGGCCCGGTTGAACACTGAAGCTTTCTTT
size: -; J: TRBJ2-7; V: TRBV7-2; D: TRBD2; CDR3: CASSLGGTSVYEQYF; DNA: TGTGCCAGCAGCTTGGGGGGGACGTCGGTCTACGAGCAGTACTTC
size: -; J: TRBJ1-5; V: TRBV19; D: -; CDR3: CASRADRGNQPQHF; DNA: TGTGCCAGTAGGGCGGATCGGGGCAATCAGCCCCAGCATTTT
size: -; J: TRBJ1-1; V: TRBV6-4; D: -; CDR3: CASSFDRNTEAFF; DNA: TGTGCCAGCAGTTTCGACAGAAACACTGAAGCTTTCTTT
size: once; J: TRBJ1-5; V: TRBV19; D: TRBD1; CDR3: CASSIVGTGRFNQPQHF; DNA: TGTGCCAGTAGTATAGTAGGGACAGGGAGGTTCAATCAGCCCCAGCATTTT
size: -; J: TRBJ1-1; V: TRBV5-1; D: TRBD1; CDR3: CASSARTGANTEAFF; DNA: TGCGCCAGCAGCGCCAGGACAGGAGCGAACACTGAAGCTTTCTTT
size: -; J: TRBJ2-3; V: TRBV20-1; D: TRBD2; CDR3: CSASPTSGHTDTQYF; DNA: TGCAGTGCTAGTCCGACTAGCGGACACACAGATACGCAGTATTTT
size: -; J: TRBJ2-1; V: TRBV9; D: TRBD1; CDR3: CASSVVGQGAGEQFF; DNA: TGTGCCAGCAGCGTAGTCGGACAGGGGGCAGGTGAGCAGTTCTTC
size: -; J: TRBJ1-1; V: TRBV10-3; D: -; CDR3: CAITRTSNTEAFF; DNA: TGTGCCATCACCCGGACATCGAACACTGAAGCTTTCTTT
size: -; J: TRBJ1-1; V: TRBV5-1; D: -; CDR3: CASSLVGLDRNTEAFF; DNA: TGCGCCAGCAGCTTGGTGGGGCTCGACAGGAACACTGAAGCTTTCTTT
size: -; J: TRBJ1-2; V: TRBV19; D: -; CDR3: CASSIRGINYGYTF; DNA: TGTGCCAGTAGTATCCGGGGGATTAACTATGGCTACACCTTC
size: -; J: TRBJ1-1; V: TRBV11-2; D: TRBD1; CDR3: CASSLGQGASMNTEAFF; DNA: TGTGCCAGCAGCTTAGGACAGGGGGCCTCCATGAACACTGAAGCTTTCTTT
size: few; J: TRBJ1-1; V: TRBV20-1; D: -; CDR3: CSASPPGRTEAFF; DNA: TGCAGTGCTAGTCCGCCGGGGAGGACTGAAGCTTTCTTT
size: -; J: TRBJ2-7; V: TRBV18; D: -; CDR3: CASSPDGGGNEQYF; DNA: TGTGCCAGCTCACCAGACGGGGGAGGAAACGAGCAGTACTTC
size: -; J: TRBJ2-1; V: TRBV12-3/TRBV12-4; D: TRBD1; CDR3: CASTRDSRREQFF; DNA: TGTGCCAGCACCCGGGACAGCCGACGAGAGCAGTTCTTC
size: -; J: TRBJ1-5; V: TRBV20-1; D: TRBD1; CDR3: CSASTGTGGQPQHF; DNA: TGCAGTGCTAGTACCGGGACAGGGGGACAGCCCCAGCATTTT
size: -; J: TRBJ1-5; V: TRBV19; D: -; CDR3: CASSNPFQPQHF; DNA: TGTGCCAGTAGTAATCCATTTCAGCCCCAGCATTTT
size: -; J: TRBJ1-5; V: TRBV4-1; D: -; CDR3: CASSLLQGSNQPQHF; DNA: TGCGCCAGCAGCCTCCTACAGGGTAGCAATCAGCCCCAGCATTTT
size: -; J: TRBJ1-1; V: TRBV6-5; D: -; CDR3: CASSPFIQGTEAFF; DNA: TGTGCCAGCAGTCCCTTCATCCAGGGGACTGAAGCTTTCTTT
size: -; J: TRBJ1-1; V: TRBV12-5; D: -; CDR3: CASGLAHSEAFF; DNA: TGTGCTAGTGGTTTGGCCCACTCTGAAGCTTTCTTT
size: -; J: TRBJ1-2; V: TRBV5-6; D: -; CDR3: CASSPWTAHGYTF; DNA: TGTGCCAGCAGCCCGTGGACAGCCCATGGCTACACCTTC